This entry lists 8 T cell receptor beta chains sequenced from one sample in a study of T cell changes during pregnancy in multiple sclerosis. Assay used: immunoSEQ multiplex PCR; TCRdb lists only in-frame clones, some missing. The sample records 30,000 to 40,000 clones, 88% being singletons. The starting material was CD8+ T cells from peripheral blood mononuclear cells, obtained in the third trimester of pregnancy. The receptor set was obtained from a female donor with multiple sclerosis, enrolled in a pregnancy study.

The gene calls are TRBV28 and TRBJ1-5, with TRBD1 matching 7 bases. In germline, CDR1 is MDHEN, CDR2 SYDVKM. CDR3 length: 14 residues. V lost 5 bases to trimming and J lost 5 bases; unmatched junction nucleotides: 6. The CDR3 here is CASSLWTGHQPQHF. The CDR3 DNA reads as TGTGCCAGCAGTCTCTGGACAGGTCATCAGCCCCAGCATTTT.

The gene calls are TRBV2 and TRBJ1-3; no firm D call. The length of the CDR3 is 13 residues. The germline gives CDR1 SNHLY, CDR2 FYNNEI. V dropped 6 bases and J dropped 2 bases, with 8 bases sitting between them. The CDR3 here is CASRERAGNTIYF. Written as DNA, the CDR3 is TGTGCCAGCAGGGAAAGAGCTGGAAACACCATATATTTT.

The V call is TRBV7-9, the J call TRBJ2-3; 8 nucleotides line up with TRBD2. The CDR3 sequence is 16 residues long. V trimming: 4 bases; J trimming: 3 bases; junction bases outside the gene matches: 9. Germline V gives CDR1 SEHNR, CDR2 FQNEAQ (reference sequence). CDR3 amino acids: CASSSPGGGGTDTQYF. CDR3 nucleotides: TGTGCCAGCAGCTCCCCGGGGGGCGGGGGGACAGATACGCAGTATTTT. Full variable domain (outside the CDR3, taken from reference TRBV7-9 and TRBJ2-3): DTGVSQNPRHKITKRGQNVTFRCDPISEHNRLYWYRQTLGQGPEFLTYFQNEAQLEKSRLLSDRFSAERPKGSFSTLEIQRTEQGDSAMYLCASSSPGGGGTDTQYFGPGTRLTVL.

The chain recombines TRBV2 with TRBJ1-5; D is possibly TRBD1 (5 bases). The germline V gene encodes CDR1 SNHLY and CDR2 FYNNEI. The ends were cut back, 1 base at V and 2 bases at J, with 12 bases in the middle. The CDR3 has 16 residues. CDR3 residues: CASSEGGPEGNQPQHF. The DNA of the CDR3 is TGTGCCAGCAGTGAAGGGGGCCCAGAGGGCAATCAGCCCCAGCATTTT.

The V call is TRBV4-1, the J call TRBJ2-5; a weak D match, TRBD2 (5 bases). Germline loops: CDR1 MGHRA, CDR2 YSYEKL. Trimming took off 4 bases at V and 4 bases at J, with 10 bases between the two ends. The CDR3 totals 13 residues. CDR3: CASSPRGGETQYF. For the CDR3, the DNA is TGCGCCAGCAGCCCCCGCGGAGGAGAGACCCAGTACTTC.

This chain links TRBV4-3 with TRBJ1-2, with D possibly TRBD1 on 6 matching bases. The V and J ends lost 0 bases and 0 bases respectively, with 14 bases between them. This CDR3 spans 17 amino acids. CDR1 and CDR2 from the germline V gene are LGHNA and YSLEER. The CDR3 sequence: CASSQDITGRANYGYTF. The CDR3 bases are TGCGCCAGCAGCCAAGATATAACAGGGCGCGCTAACTATGGCTACACCTTC.

The rearrangement joins TRBV28 to TRBJ2-5; 8 nucleotides match TRBD2. The CDR3 spans 16 residues. The germline V gene encodes CDR1 MDHEN and CDR2 SYDVKM. V lost 3 bases to trimming and J lost 5 bases; unmatched junction nucleotides: 11. CDR3 protein: CASSFPLPGLDETQYF. The CDR3 DNA reads TGTGCCAGCAGTTTCCCCCTGCCGGGACTAGATGAGACCCAGTACTTC.

On this clone itself: Other DNA sequences of this sample code for an identical CDR3. The chain is built from TRBV14 and TRBJ1-2; D remains unclear. This CDR3 has 13 residues. V shed 0 bases and J shed 7 bases, with 9 bases lying between them. CDR1 is SGHDN, CDR2 FVKESK, per germline. This CDR3 reads CASSQDRRGGYTF. The CDR3, as DNA: TGTGCCAGCAGCCAAGATCGTCGGGGTGGCTACACCTTC.